This TCR beta chain was found in a study of cytomegalovirus exposure and HLA in healthy donors. In regard to this clone: Its antigen remains unidentified.

In germline, CDR1 is SGHRS, CDR2 YFSETQ. CDR3 size: 15 residues. Study findings and constraints: Most of the CMV-associated TCR beta chains (in a later analysis) appeared to be HLA-restricted.

This PCR relied on a set of 60 Vbeta primers and 13 Jbeta primers. Clones were sequenced by immunoSEQ multiplex PCR, and TCRdb holds only the in-frame ones, with some missing. Here the sample spans roughly 90,000 clones, approximately 84% being singletons. The receptor was derived from a man in his late teens or twenties in good health and CMV-seronegative. Sequenced: PBMCs. The gene calls are TRBV5-1 and TRBJ2-5; 12 nucleotides align to TRBD2. The closer fit of TRBJ2-7 to the DNA end suggests the J call may be wrong. CDR3 bases: TGCGCCAGCAGCTTGAGTCTAGCGGGAGGGGGCGAGCAGTACTTC. Protein product: CASSLSLAGGGEQYF.